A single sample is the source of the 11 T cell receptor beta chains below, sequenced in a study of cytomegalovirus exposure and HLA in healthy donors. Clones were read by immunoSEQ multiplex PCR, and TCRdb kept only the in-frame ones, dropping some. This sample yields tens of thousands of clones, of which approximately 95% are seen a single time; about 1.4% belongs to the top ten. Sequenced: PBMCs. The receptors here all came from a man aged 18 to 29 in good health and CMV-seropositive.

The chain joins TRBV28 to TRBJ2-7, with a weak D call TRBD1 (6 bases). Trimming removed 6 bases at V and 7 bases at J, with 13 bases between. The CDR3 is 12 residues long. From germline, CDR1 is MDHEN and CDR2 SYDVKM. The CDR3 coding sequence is TGTGCCAGCAGGAGAAGGGGGTGGGAGCAGTACTTC. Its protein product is CASRRRGWEQYF.

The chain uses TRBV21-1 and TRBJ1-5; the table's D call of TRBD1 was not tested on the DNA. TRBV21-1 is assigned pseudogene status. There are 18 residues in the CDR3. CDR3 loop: CASSKARGQANSNQPQHF. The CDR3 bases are TGTGCCAGCAGCAAAGCGAGGGGACAGGCGAATAGCAATCAGCCCCAGCATTTT.

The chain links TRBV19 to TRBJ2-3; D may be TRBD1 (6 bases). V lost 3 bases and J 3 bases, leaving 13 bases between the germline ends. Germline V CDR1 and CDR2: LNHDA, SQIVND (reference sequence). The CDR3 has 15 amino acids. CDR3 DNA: TGTGCCAGTAGTATTAGTCAGGGGTCGACAGATACGCAGTATTTT. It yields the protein CASSISQGSTDTQYF.

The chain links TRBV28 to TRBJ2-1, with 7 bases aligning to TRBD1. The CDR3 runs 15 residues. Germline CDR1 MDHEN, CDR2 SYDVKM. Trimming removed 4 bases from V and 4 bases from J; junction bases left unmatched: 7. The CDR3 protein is CASSSTPGQYNEQFF. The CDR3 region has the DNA TGTGCCAGCAGTTCGACTCCGGGACAGTACAATGAGCAGTTCTTC.

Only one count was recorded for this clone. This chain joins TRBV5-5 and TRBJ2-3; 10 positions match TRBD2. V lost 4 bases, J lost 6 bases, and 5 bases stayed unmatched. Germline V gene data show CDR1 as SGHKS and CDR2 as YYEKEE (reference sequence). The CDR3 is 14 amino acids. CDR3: CASSLGLAADTQYF. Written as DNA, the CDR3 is TGTGCCAGCAGCCTTGGACTAGCGGCCGATACGCAGTATTTT.

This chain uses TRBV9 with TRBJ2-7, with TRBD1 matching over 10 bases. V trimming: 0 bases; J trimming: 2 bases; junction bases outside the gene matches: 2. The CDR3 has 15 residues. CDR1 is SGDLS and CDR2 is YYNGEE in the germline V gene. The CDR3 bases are TGTGCCAGCAGCGTAGCGGGGACAGGGGCCTACGAGCAGTACTTC. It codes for CASSVAGTGAYEQYF.

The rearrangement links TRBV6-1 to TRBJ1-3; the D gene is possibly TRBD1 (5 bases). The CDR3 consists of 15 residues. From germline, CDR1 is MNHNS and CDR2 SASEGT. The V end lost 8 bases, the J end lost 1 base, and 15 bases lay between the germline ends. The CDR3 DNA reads TGTGCCAGCTTGAGTAGGTCAGGGTCTGGAAACACCATATATTTT. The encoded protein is CASLSRSGSGNTIYF.

CDR3 protein: CASSSGSGGLSGELFF. CDR3 bases: TGTGCCAGCAGCTCGGGGTCAGGGGGCCTCTCCGGGGAGCTGTTTTTT. The V and J genes are TRBV7-2 and TRBJ2-2; the match to TRBD1 covers 8 bases. Germline CDR1 and CDR2: SGHTA and FQGNSA. This CDR3 comprises 16 residues. V dropped 4 bases and J dropped 6; count of bases not matched to a gene: 10. Full variable domain (rest looked up from reference TRBV7-2 and TRBJ2-2): GAGVSQSPSNKVTEKGKDVELRCDPISGHTALYWYRQSLGQGLEFLIYFQGNSAPDKSGLPSDRFSAERTGGSVSTLTIQRTQQEDSAVYLCASSSGSGGLSGELFFGEGSRLTVL.

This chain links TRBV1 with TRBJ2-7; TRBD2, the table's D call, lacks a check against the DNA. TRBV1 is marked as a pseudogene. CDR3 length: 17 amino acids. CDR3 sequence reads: CTSSQDLGTRTIDEQYF. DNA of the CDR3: TGCACCAGCAGCCAAGATCTCGGGACTAGAACTATCGACGAGCAGTACTTC.

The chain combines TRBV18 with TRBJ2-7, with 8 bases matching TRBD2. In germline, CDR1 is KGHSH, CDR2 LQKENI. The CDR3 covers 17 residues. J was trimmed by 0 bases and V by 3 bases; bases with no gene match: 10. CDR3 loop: CASSPGLAGPRSYEQYF. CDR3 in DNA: TGTGCCAGCTCACCGGGGCTAGCGGGCCCCCGCTCCTACGAGCAGTACTTC.

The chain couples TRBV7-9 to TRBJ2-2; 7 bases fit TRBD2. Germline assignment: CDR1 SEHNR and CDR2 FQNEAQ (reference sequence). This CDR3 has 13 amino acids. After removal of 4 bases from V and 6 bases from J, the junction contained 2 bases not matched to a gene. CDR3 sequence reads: CASSSGGSGELFF. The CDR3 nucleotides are TGTGCCAGCAGCTCGGGGGGTTCCGGGGAGCTGTTTTTT.